This TCR beta chain emerged from a study of shared clonotypes between healthy human individuals. Whole-study context: Researchers assigned three CD4 naive, three CD4 memory, two CD8 naive and one CD8 memory plate to each donor.

Comments on this clone: The antigen is not known.

In replicate PCRs of sorted subsets, about 200 ng DNA, some 28,000 T cell genomes, was used. The data were produced by immunoSEQ multiplex PCR, yet TCRdb's version contains in-frame clones alone and is incomplete. The data show around 2,000,000 clones, about 92% seen once. After removal of 0 bases from V and 2 bases from J, the junction contained 6 bases not matched to a gene. Germline loops: CDR1 SGHRS, CDR2 YFSETQ. The CDR3 length is 16 residues. In the naive CD8 group, cells lacked CD45RO and were positively selected for CCR7, so terminally differentiated effector memory CD45RA+ cells were left out. General study results and limits: All-four-donor shared clonotypes had higher generation probabilities than non-shared clonotypes did.

The V and J genes are TRBV5-1 and TRBJ2-5; 8 positions agree with TRBD2. The source of this sequence is a man aged 18 to 30 in good health. Some clones in this sample may be carry-over from other donors' samples. Sequencing was performed on naive CD8+ T cells from PBMCs. CDR3 residues: CASSLEIAGHQETQYF. The CDR3, as DNA: TGCGCCAGCAGCTTGGAGATAGCGGGGCATCAAGAGACCCAGTACTTC.